The 21 T cell receptor beta chains given below trace back to one sample, sequenced in a study of CD4 and CD8 cells across lung adenocarcinoma regions. From the PCR reads, TCRdb called clonotypes with MiXCR, one entry per CDR3 protein. The sample lists over 15,000 distinct CDR3 sequences; around 56% were seen once. Sequencing input: CD8+ T cells from the center of a lung tumor. These receptor sequences come from a female donor with lung adenocarcinoma. The CD4 and CD8 labels of this study may be unreliable.

This chain connects TRBV6-1 to TRBJ2-1; unclear D gene. The J call may be wrong; the DNA end is better matched by TRBJ2-7. CDR1 and CDR2 (germline): MNHNS, SASEGT. The CDR3 loop spans 12 amino acids. This chain's CDR3 is CASSGLVYEQYF. In DNA form, the CDR3 reads TGTGCCAGCAGTGGTCTGGTATACGAGCAGTACTTC.

The chain links TRBV6-1 to TRBJ1-6; D not certain. CDR1 is MNHNS, CDR2 SASEGT, per germline. The CDR3 consists of 15 residues. The V end lost 3 bases, the J end lost 6 bases, and 12 bases lay between the germline ends. The CDR3 is CASSDRGGGNSPLHF. For the CDR3, the DNA is TGTGCCAGCAGTGACCGGGGAGGCGGTAATTCACCCCTCCACTTT.

In its sample, this clonotype ranks as medium-sized. The chain is built from TRBV27 and TRBJ2-3; D not certain. The CDR3 covers 14 residues. The germline V and J ends were trimmed by 7 bases and 0 bases, with 11 bases remaining between them. The germline V gene encodes CDR1 MNHEY and CDR2 SMNVEV (reference sequence). CDR3 residues: CASIRAGSTDTQYF. The CDR3 coding sequence is TGTGCCAGCATTAGGGCAGGTAGCACAGATACGCAGTATTTT.

V and J are TRBV27 and TRBJ2-5; perhaps TRBD1 as D (6 bases). The CDR3 totals 14 residues. The V end was cut by 6 bases, the J end by 3 bases, with 14 bases between. CDR1 is MNHEY and CDR2 is SMNVEV in the germline V gene (reference sequence). The CDR3: CASRKQGRKETQYF. CDR3 bases: TGTGCCAGCAGAAAACAGGGCAGGAAAGAGACCCAGTACTTC.

This chain joins TRBV10-2 and TRBJ2-3; D unclear. The germline CDR1 and CDR2 sequences are WSHSY and SAAADI. The CDR3 extends over 11 amino acids. In DNA form, the CDR3 reads TGCGCTTCTTTTAAGACGGATACGCAGTATTTT. As protein: CASFKTDTQYF.

On this clonotype itself: No conserved phenylalanine or tryptophan ends this CDR3, so it is likely a read error. The chain is built from TRBV18 and TRBJ2-1, with TRBD1 identical over 7 bases. The junction had 3 bases not matched to a gene; V was cut back by 3 bases and J by 1 base. This CDR3 spans 15 amino acids. Germline CDR1 is KGHSH and CDR2 is LQKENI. Written as DNA, the CDR3 is TGTGCCAGCTCACCTCAACAGGGGTCCTACAATGAGCAGTTCTTG. Translated, it gives CASSPQQGSYNEQFL.

The genes are TRBV6-1 and TRBJ1-2; D not resolved. Germline CDR1 and CDR2: MNHNS and SASEGT. The CDR3 length is 14 residues. Trimming left V 0 bases short and J 7 bases short, with 12 bases between. This CDR3 is CASSEASGSGGYTF. The CDR3 DNA follows: TGTGCCAGCAGTGAAGCTTCCGGTTCTGGTGGCTACACCTTC.

J is TRBJ1-1 and V is TRBV4-1; D call uncertain. The CDR3 is 17 residues long. The germline V and J ends were trimmed by 2 bases and 2 bases, with 18 bases remaining between them. Per the germline V gene, CDR1 is MGHRA and CDR2 is YSYEKL. CDR3 nucleotide sequence: TGCGCCAGCAGCCAATTTCCCTCGGCACTTCGAAACACTGAAGCTTTCTTT. Residues: CASSQFPSALRNTEAFF.

This clonotype was found many times. This clone may be a read error of a much larger clone one base away. J is TRBJ2-5 and V is TRBV6-1; 12 bases agree with TRBD2. Germline CDR1 reads MNHNS; CDR2 reads SASEGT. Losses at the gene ends were 5 bases for V and 11 bases for J; bases not matched to a gene: 15. The CDR3 is made up of 16 amino acids. The CDR3 protein is CASSSAASGRVNEQYF. CDR3 nucleotide sequence: TGTGCCAGCAGTAGCGCGGCTAGCGGGAGGGTAAATGAGCAGTACTTC.

This clonotype was observed at least ten times. CDR3 nucleotides: TGTGCCAGCAGTTTAGGAGGAGGTCGGGGGGAGACCCAGTACTTC. It is translated as CASSLGGGRGETQYF. The V gene is TRBV27, the J gene TRBJ2-5, with D possibly TRBD2 on 6 matching bases. V lost 2 bases and J 5 bases, leaving 15 bases between the germline ends. Germline V CDR1 and CDR2: MNHEY, SMNVEV (reference sequence). The CDR3 length is 15 residues.

About this clonotype: The junction differs from germline at one of its ends, possibly a read error. V gene TRBV6-5 combines with J gene TRBJ2-1, with TRBD2 identical over 9 bases. Germline V gene data show CDR1 as MNHEY and CDR2 as SVGAGI. The CDR3 is made up of 16 amino acids. DNA of the CDR3: TGTGCCAGCAGTTACCTTAGCGGGGGCCTATACAATGCGCAGTTCTTT. Translating it yields CASSYLSGGLYNAQFF.

The chain uses TRBV6-1 and TRBJ2-1, with D possibly being TRBD1 (5 bases). The end of the DNA aligns better with TRBJ2-7, so the J call may be wrong. The CDR3 runs 12 residues. Per the germline V gene, CDR1 is MNHNS and CDR2 is SASEGT. The CDR3 sequence: CASGQGGYEQYF. The CDR3 region has the DNA TGTGCCAGCGGCCAGGGCGGCTACGAGCAGTACTTC.

This clonotype was picked up a small number of times. A much larger clone lies one base from this, so it may be a read error. The chain joins TRBV10-2 to TRBJ2-1; perhaps TRBD2 as D (5 bases). CDR1 is WSHSY and CDR2 is SAAADI in the germline V gene. The V and J ends lost 6 bases and 10 bases respectively, with 19 bases between them. The CDR3 has 14 residues. The CDR3 bases are TGCGCCAGCAGCGAAGCGGCTGGTCCCTACGAGCAGTTCTTC. This codes for CASSEAAGPYEQFF.

This clonotype appeared many times. The chain carries TRBV6-5 and TRBJ2-7; tentatively, D is TRBD2 (5 bases). Germline-derived CDR1 and CDR2 are MNHEY and SVGAGI. V was clipped by 0 bases and J by 1 base, with 13 bases between them. CDR3 size: 16 residues. In DNA form, the CDR3 reads TGTGCCAGCAGTTACTCGGGGATAGCGAGATCCTACGAGCAGTACTTC. Translation gives CASSYSGIARSYEQYF.

The rearrangement joins TRBV6-1 to TRBJ2-3, with a possible D match to TRBD2 (5 bases). This CDR3 comprises 13 residues. Trimming removed 6 bases from V and 2 bases from J, with 9 bases in between. CDR1 is MNHNS, CDR2 SASEGT, per germline. CDR3 in DNA: TGTGCCAGCAGCCGGGATATCACAGATACGCAGTATTTT. Protein sequence: CASSRDITDTQYF.

This clonotype occurred a few times. The rearrangement links TRBV24-1 to TRBJ2-3, with 8 bases lining up with TRBD2. The CDR3 is 13 residues long. Per the germline V gene, CDR1 is KGHDR and CDR2 is SFDVKD. Unmatched junction bases numbered 3, after V lost 8 bases and J lost 3 bases. CDR3 sequence reads: CATNRGGTDTQYF. CDR3 bases: TGTGCCACCAACCGGGGGGGAACAGATACGCAGTATTTT.

In its sample, this clonotype is medium-sized (0.01 to 0.1%). This chain uses TRBV6-1 with TRBJ2-3, with TRBD2 identical over 12 bases. Germline V gene lookup returns CDR1 MNHNS and CDR2 SASEGT. This CDR3 region has 17 residues. With V trimmed by 6 bases and J by 4 bases, 11 bases remained unmatched. This CDR3 reads CASRGLAGGPLPDTQYF. The DNA for the CDR3 is TGTGCCAGCAGGGGTCTAGCGGGGGGGCCCCTTCCAGATACGCAGTATTTT.

This clonotype was counted many times. The chain has TRBV6-5 and TRBJ1-2, with D possibly being TRBD1 (6 bases). Germline CDR1 reads MNHEY; CDR2 reads SVGAGI. This CDR3 is 13 amino acids long. The V and J ends lost 4 bases and 2 bases respectively, with 8 bases between them. Written as DNA, the CDR3 is TGTGCCAGCAGTTTAGGACAGAACTATGGCTACACCTTC. Protein product: CASSLGQNYGYTF.

The V call is TRBV19, the J call TRBJ1-2; TRBD1 agrees at 7 bases. The V gene end was trimmed by 2 bases and the J gene end by 8 bases; junction bases not matched to a gene: 8. The CDR3 is 14 amino acids. From germline, CDR1 is LNHDA and CDR2 SQIVND (reference sequence). The DNA of the CDR3 is TGTGCCAGTAGTATAAACAGGGGCCAGAGCGGCTACACCTTC. As protein: CASSINRGQSGYTF.

Points on this clonotype: A junction boundary mismatches the germline segment, possibly from a read error. V and J are TRBV6-1 and TRBJ2-5; TRBD1 matches 7 bases. CDR1 and CDR2 from the germline V gene are MNHNS and SASEGT. The CDR3 has 14 amino acids. The CDR3 nucleotides are TGTGCGAGCAAAGGGGGCCGTGACCAAGAGACCCAGTACTTC. Translation: CASKGGRDQETQYF.

This clonotype has a single count. The chain combines TRBV27 with TRBJ1-2; no clear D. V lost 6 bases, J lost 4 bases, and 9 bases lay in between. The CDR3 length is 12 residues. Germline V gene sequence: CDR1 MNHEY, CDR2 SMNVEV (reference sequence). CDR3 nucleotides: TGTGCCAGCAGCAAGGTTGGCTATGGCTACACCTTC. This translates into CASSKVGYGYTF.